The source of this T cell receptor (beta chain) is a study of neurological immune-mediated disorders. Unsorted libraries were derived from 2 million PBMCs stored at -80 C. This clonotype was seen many times. Its specificity is not known. Germline CDR1 and CDR2: SNHLY and FYNNEI. V lost 6 bases and J lost 6; bases outside the gene matches: 6. The CDR3 totals 13 residues. Study-wide results and limits: None of the CDR3 amino acid sequences of expanded clones recurred across subjects, suggesting private repertoires in all groups.

TCRdb reprocessed the 5' RACE reads via MiXCR and lists one record per CDR3 protein. The sample consists of 45,000 or so distinct CDR3 sequences, 2.5% to 3.5% of them appearing once. The sequencing input was PBMCs. This chain links TRBV2 with TRBJ2-7; 9 positions agree with TRBD1. The origin of this receptor is a woman aged 45-60 years with multiple sclerosis. CDR3 in DNA: TGTGCCAGCAGCACGGACAGGGGAGCCGAGCAGTACTTC. Translation: CASSTDRGAEQYF.